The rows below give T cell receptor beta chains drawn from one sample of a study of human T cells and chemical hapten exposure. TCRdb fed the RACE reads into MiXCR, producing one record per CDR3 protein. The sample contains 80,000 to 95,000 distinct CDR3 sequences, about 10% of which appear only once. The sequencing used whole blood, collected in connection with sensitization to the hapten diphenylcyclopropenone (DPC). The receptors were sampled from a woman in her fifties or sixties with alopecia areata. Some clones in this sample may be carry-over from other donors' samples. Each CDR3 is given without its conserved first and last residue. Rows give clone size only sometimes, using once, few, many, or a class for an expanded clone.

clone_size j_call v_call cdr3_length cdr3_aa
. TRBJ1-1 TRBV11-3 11 ASSFGSNTVAF
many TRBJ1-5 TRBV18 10 ASSEQGQPQH
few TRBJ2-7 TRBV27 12 ASSFGTGVYEQY
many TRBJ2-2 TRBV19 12 ASSGQTNTGELF
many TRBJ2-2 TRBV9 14 ASSARGLGAAGELF
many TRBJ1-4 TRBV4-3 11 ASGGWGNEKLF
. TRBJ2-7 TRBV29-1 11 SVVNPLPFEQY
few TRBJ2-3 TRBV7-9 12 ASTLLAGVETQY
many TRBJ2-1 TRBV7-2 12 ASSGQGSYNEQF
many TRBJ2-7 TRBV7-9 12 ASSSGTVDYEQY
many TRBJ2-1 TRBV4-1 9 ASSHLNEQF
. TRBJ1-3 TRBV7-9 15 ASSRPRAGEAGNTIY
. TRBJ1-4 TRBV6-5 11 ASSPTRGGKLF
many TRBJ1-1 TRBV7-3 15 ASSFLRRGIMNTEAF
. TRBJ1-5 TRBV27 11 ASSRNGDQPQH
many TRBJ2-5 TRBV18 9 ASSPEETQY
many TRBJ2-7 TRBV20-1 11 SAPRGLAYEQY
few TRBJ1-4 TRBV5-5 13 ASSLNEGQVGKLF
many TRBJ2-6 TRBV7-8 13 ASSLRDRLLNVLT
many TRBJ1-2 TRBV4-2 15 ASSQDWTGVGNYGYT
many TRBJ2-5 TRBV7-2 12 ASSPLGRAGTQY
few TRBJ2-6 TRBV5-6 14 ASSLWAAAGANVLT
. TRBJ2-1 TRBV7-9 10 ASSSPSGMQF
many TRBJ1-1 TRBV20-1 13 SAREGQGFGTEAF
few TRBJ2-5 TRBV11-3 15 ASSLGALPAGQETQY
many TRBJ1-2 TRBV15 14 ATSRDLAGFNYGYT
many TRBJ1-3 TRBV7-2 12 ASSLDRLGNTIY
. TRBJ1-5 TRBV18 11 ASSPNGNQPQH
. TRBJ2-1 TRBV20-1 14 SASSLRGAGYNEQF
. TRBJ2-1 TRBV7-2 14 ASSPYSRGSYNEQF
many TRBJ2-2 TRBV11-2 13 ASSLDRLGTGELF
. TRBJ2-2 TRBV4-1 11 ASSQVFPGELF
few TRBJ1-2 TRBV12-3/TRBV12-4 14 ASSLARSGSAYGYT
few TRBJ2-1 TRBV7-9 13 ASSQPGGPFNEQF
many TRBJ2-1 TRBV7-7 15 ASSLALGGSAYNEQF
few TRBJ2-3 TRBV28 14 ASSSPGRGGTDTQY
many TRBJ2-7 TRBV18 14 ASSPLERAKTHEQY
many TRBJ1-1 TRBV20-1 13 SARRDRARGTEAF
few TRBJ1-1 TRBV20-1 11 SARQGAGTEAF
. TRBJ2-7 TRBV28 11 AIERGGTDEQY
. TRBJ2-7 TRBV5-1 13 ASRDLTGHSYEQY
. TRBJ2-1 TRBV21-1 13 ASSKVECVIHEQF
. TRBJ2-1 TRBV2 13 ASSVKELLNNEQF
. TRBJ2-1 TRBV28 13 ASSRPGPRRDEQF
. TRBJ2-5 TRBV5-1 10 ASSIVPETQY
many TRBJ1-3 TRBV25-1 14 ASSDRGPRSGNTIY
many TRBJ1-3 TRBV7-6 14 ASSLARPNSGNTIY
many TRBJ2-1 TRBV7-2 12 ASSLVSAGNEQF
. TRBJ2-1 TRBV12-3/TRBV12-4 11 ASSFRQYNEQF
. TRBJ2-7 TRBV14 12 ASSQARDAVKQY
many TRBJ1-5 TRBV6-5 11 ASTENRNQPQH
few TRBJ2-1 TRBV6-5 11 ASSRGRYNEQF
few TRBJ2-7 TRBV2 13 ASSDWQGSSYEQY
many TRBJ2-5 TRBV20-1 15 SARGGLAGLPGETQY